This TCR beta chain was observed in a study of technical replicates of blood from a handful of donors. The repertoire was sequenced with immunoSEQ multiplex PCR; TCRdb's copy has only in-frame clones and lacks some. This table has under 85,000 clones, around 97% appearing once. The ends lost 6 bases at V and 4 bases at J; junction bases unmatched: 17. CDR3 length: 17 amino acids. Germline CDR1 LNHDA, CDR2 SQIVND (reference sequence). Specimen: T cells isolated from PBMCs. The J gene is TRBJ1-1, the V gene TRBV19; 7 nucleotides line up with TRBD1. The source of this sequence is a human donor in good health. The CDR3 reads CASRPGQFIKEATEAFF. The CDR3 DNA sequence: TGTGCCAGTAGACCGGGACAGTTTATAAAAGAGGCCACTGAAGCTTTCTTT.